This T cell receptor (beta chain) was identified during a study of blood T cell repertoires in COVID-19. Study background: The analysed material was cDNA or gDNA that came from T cells, B-cell-depleted T cells, or PBMCs.

How the authors handled the data: Estimated nucleated cell counts came from reference gene primer amplification. Assay: immunoSEQ multiplex PCR; the TCRdb copy retains only in-frame clones and omits some. That table is the source of V, J and clone size, and D and trimming were worked out from the DNA. The sample contains roughly 55,000 clones, 78% of which appear only once. Specimen: peripheral blood. This sequence was found in an elderly man with acute or convalescent COVID-19.

CDR3 sequence (DNA): TGTGCCAGCAGCCGACAGGGGGAGAACACTGAAGCTTTCTTT. Translating it yields CASSRQGENTEAFF. The J gene is TRBJ1-1, the V gene TRBV7-3, with 9 bases fitting TRBD1. This CDR3 comprises 14 residues. Germline V gene sequence: CDR1 SGHTA, CDR2 FQGTGA. V trimming: 5 bases; J trimming: 1 base; junction bases outside the gene matches: 2.